This T cell receptor (beta chain) was obtained from a study of cytomegalovirus exposure and HLA in healthy donors (dated 2017 in TCRdb). Study-wide context: The 500 to 800 repertoires of the first cohort and the 120 validation repertoires were produced on the same platform, according to a later analysis. The study aimed to test whether signatures of past pathogen exposure could be identified by cataloging public T cell receptors. High-throughput TCR immunosequencing, statistical association of individual TCRs with disease status, and machine learning were combined to predict cytomegalovirus infection status. Along with the roughly 670-subject first cohort, a separate validation cohort of over a hundred different subjects was used. Summary of the overall study and its limitations: While some public TCRs were present in many individuals, most TCR sequences turned up only very rarely across donors. A later analysis had no HLA typing for the validation cohort, so co-occurrence there was scored across all 120 or so repertoires. The study gave a list of more than 150 TCR beta chains associated with cytomegalovirus. A few of the identified cytomegalovirus-associated TCR beta chains were confirmed in vitro to be specific for cytomegalovirus antigens. It was suggested by the authors that the approach could potentially be generalized to other disease states and immunological phenotypes. The classifier was reported to diagnose cytomegalovirus status with high specificity and sensitivity in both the original cohort and the validation cohort. Of the cluster scores, around 95% were above 0 in a later analysis, which found that TCRs clustered in the first cohort also tended to co-occur in the 95 to 150 validation repertoires.

The junction shows trimming of 5 bases on V and 3 bases on J, and the gene matches do not reach 8 bases of it. CDR1 is given as LGHNA and CDR2 as YSLEER, both from the germline V gene. The CDR3 contains 15 residues, cysteine and phenylalanine counted. The sequence is cut down to CDR3 DNA, 45 bases in frame from base 1. Library preparation used the immunoSEQ multiplex PCR assay. The paper's processing steps were these. A statistical classification framework was built to diagnose cytomegalovirus status from the catalog of TCR beta chain sequences. TCRdb obtained this table from immuneACCESS and retained in-frame rearrangements with V and J assigned. These tables miss some clones; where compared with another copy, unresolved V genes account for less than half of the shortfall, and the remainder is unexplained. The D gene and trimming were derived from the DNA, and the V and J assignments and clone size from that table. The sample table shows over 250,000 clones, and approximately 90% are seen once. The ten largest make up approximately 1% of the sample.

The donors were included in the validation cohort of some 120 subjects, a group kept apart from the roughly 700-subject first cohort. This clone was seen just once. It lacks a known antigen. No much larger clone exists at a distance of one base, and base qualities are not known. Sequencing was done on a sample of PBMCs. In this chain, TRBV4-3 is recombined with TRBJ2-7, and 9 junction bases match TRBD2. The clonotype comes from a young woman in good health and CMV-seropositive. CDR3 sequence: CASSAQRGVLYEQYF. The nucleotide sequence is given as TGCGCCAGCAGCGCACAGCGGGGGGTTCTCTACGAGCAGTACTTC.